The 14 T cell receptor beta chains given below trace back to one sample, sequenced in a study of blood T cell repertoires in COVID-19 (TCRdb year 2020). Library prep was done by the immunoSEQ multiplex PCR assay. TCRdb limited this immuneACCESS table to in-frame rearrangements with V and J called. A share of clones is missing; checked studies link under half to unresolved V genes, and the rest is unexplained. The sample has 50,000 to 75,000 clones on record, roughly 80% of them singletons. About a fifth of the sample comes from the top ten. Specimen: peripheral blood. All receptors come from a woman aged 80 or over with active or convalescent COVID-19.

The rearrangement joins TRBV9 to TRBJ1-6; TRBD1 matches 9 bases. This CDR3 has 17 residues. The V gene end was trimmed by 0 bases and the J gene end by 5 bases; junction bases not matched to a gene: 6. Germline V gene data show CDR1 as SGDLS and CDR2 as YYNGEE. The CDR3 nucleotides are TGTGCCAGCAGCGTAGCCCCGGGACAGGGAGATAATTCACCCCTCCACTTT. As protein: CASSVAPGQGDNSPLHF.

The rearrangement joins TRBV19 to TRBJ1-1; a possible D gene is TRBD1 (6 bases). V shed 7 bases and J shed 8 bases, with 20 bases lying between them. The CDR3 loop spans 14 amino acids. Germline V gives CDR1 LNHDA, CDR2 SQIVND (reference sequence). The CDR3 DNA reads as TGTGCCAGTACATCAGGGGTCCGGTTGAGGGAAGCTTTCTTT. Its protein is CASTSGVRLREAFF.

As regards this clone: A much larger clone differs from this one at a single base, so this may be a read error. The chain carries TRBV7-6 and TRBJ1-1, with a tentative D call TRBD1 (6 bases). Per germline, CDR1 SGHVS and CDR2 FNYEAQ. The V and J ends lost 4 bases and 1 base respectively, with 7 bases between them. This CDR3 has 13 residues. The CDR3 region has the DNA TGTGCCAGCAGCTCGGGACAGAACACTGAAGCTTTCTTT. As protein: CASSSGQNTEAFF. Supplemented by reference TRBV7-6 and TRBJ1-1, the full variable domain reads GAGVSQSPRYKVTKRGQDVALRCDPISGHVSLYWYRQALGQGPEFLTYFNYEAQQDKSGLPNDRFSAERPEGSISTLTIQRTEQRDSAMYRCASSSGQNTEAFFGQGTRLTVV.

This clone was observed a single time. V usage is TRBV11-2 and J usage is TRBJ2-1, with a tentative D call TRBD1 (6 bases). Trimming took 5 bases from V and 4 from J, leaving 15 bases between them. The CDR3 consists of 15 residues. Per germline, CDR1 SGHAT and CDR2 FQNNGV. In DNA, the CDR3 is TGTGCCAGCAGCCGCCTGGACAGCACGTACAATGAGCAGTTCTTC. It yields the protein CASSRLDSTYNEQFF.

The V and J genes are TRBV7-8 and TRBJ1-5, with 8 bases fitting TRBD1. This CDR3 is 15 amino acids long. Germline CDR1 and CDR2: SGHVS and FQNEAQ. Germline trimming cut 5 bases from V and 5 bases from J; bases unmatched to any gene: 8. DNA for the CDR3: TGTGCCAGCAGCCAAGAAGCAGGGGGCCATCAGCCCCAGCATTTT. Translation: CASSQEAGGHQPQHF.

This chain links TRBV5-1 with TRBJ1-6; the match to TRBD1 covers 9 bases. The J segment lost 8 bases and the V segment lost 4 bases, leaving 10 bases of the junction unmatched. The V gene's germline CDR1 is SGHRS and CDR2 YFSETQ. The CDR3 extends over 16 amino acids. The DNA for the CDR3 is TGCGCCAGCAGCCCAGGGACAGGGCGGAGGGATTCACCCCTCCACTTT. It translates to CASSPGTGRRDSPLHF.

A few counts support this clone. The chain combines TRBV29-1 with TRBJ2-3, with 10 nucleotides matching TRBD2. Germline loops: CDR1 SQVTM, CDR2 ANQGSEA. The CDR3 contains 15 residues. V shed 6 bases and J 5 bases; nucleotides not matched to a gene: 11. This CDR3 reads CSVFQAGGPGDTQYF. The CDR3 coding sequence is TGCAGCGTCTTCCAAGCGGGGGGGCCAGGAGATACGCAGTATTTT.

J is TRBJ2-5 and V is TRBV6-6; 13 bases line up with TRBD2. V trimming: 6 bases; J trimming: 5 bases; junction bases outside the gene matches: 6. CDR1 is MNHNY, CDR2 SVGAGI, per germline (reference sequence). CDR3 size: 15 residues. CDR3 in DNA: TGTGCCAGCAGGCTGGGACTAGCGGGGTGGGAGACCCAGTACTTC. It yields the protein CASRLGLAGWETQYF.

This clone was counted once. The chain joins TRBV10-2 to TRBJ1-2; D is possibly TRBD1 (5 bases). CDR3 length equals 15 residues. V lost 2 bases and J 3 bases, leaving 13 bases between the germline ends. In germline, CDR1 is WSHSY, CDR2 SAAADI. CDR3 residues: CASSEISRAHYGYTF. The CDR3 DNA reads TGCGCCAGCAGTGAGATCTCCAGGGCTCACTATGGCTACACCTTC.

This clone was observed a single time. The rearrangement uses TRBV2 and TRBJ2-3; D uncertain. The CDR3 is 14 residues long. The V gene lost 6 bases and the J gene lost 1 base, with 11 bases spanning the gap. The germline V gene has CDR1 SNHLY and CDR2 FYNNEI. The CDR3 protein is CASRLRWGTDTQYF. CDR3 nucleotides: TGTGCCAGCAGACTAAGGTGGGGCACAGATACGCAGTATTTT.

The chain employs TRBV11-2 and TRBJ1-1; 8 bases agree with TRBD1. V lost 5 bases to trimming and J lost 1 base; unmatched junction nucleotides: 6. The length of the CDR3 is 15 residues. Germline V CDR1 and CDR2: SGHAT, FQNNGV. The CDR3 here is CASSQQGGSNTEAFF. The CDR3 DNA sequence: TGTGCCAGCAGCCAACAGGGGGGCTCGAACACTGAAGCTTTCTTT.

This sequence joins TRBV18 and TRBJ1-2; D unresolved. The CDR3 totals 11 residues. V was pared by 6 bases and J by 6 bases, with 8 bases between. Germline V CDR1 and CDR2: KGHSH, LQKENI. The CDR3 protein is CASSAAHGYTF. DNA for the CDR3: TGTGCCAGCTCTGCGGCGCATGGCTACACCTTC.

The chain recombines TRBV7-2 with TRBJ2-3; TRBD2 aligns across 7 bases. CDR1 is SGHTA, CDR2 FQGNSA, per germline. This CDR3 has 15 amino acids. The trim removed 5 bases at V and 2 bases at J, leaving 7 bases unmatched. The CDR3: CASSPQRGNTDTQYF. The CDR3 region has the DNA TGTGCCAGCAGCCCCCAGCGGGGAAACACAGATACGCAGTATTTT.

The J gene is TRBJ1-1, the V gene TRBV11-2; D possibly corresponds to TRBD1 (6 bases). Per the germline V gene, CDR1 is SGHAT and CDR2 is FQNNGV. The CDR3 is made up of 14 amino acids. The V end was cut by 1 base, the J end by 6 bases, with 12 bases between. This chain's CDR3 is CASSLAGTIAEAFF. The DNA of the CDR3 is TGTGCCAGCAGCTTAGCAGGGACAATAGCTGAAGCTTTCTTT.